Listed below are T cell receptor beta chains from one sample, sequenced in a study of regulatory T cells in long-lasting Graves disease. TCRdb used MiXCR to reprocess the multiplex PCR reads, holding one entry per CDR3 protein. Here the sample spans roughly 400,000 distinct CDR3 sequences, roughly 15% being singletons. This same sample was also part of a study on T cells in Graves' hyperthyroidism and ophthalmopathy.

The sample in question was peripheral blood mononuclear cells (PBMCs), obtained at new diagnosis, from a patient treated with antithyroid drugs. These receptors were collected from a woman between 18 and 29 years old with Graves disease. Both conserved end residues are part of each CDR3. D genes are given only for firm matches. Clone size appears in some rows only: once, few, many, or a class for an expanded clone.

TRBJ2-3,many,TRBV20-1,TRBD2,CSASLAGGNTDTQYF,TGCAGTGCTAGCTTAGCGGGAGGCAACACAGATACGCAGTATTTT
TRBJ2-3,.,TRBV29-1,.,CSVELQVGDTQYF,TGCAGCGTTGAATTGCAGGTCGGGGATACGCAGTATTTT
TRBJ2-7,many,TRBV7-2,TRBD2,CASSLFGVAGGYEQYF,TGTGCCAGCAGCTTATTCGGAGTAGCGGGAGGTTACGAGCAGTACTTC
TRBJ2-3,few,TRBV5-1,TRBD2,CASSLKAGAPFTDTQYF,TGCGCCAGCAGCTTGAAGGCGGGAGCCCCGTTCACAGATACGCAGTATTTT
TRBJ2-1,.,TRBV29-1,.,CSVDSAGLTANEQFF,TGCAGCGTTGATAGCGCCGGGCTAACCGCGAATGAGCAGTTCTTC
TRBJ1-5,.,TRBV24-1,TRBD1,CATSEPPGQGANQPQHF,TGTGCCACCAGTGAACCCCCGGGACAGGGGGCGAACCAGCCCCAGCATTTT
TRBJ2-3,.,TRBV18,.,CASSPTPDQADTQYF,TGTGCCAGCTCACCAACCCCTGACCAGGCAGATACGCAGTATTTT
TRBJ2-7,.,TRBV19,.,CARYYEQYF,TGTGCCAGGTACTACGAGCAGTACTTC
TRBJ1-4,many,TRBV28,.,CASRSQGTTNEKLFF,TGTGCCAGCAGATCGCAGGGAACAACTAATGAAAAACTGTTTTTT
TRBJ2-1,.,TRBV5-6,.,CASSLETEKYNEQFF,TGTGCCAGCAGCTTGGAGACAGAAAAGTACAATGAGCAGTTCTTC
TRBJ1-2,many,TRBV12-3/TRBV12-4,TRBD1,CASSWLGDRGMKGYTF,TGTGCCAGCAGCTGGCTGGGGGACAGGGGAATGAAGGGCTACACCTTC
TRBJ2-1,many,TRBV28,.,CASSLGLANPRNEQFF,TGTGCCAGCAGTTTAGGTCTAGCTAACCCTAGGAATGAGCAGTTCTTC
TRBJ2-3,many,TRBV5-5,.,CASSLDSLTDTQYF,TGTGCCAGCAGCTTGGACAGCCTCACAGATACGCAGTATTTT
TRBJ2-1,few,TRBV19,.,CASSIFGGGNEQFF,TGTGCCAGTAGTATTTTCGGAGGGGGGAATGAGCAGTTCTTC
TRBJ2-3,many,TRBV28,.,CASMRLKADTQYF,TGTGCCAGCATGCGGCTAAAAGCAGATACGCAGTATTTT
TRBJ2-1,many,TRBV9,TRBD2,CASSVREGWNNEQFF,TGTGCCAGCAGCGTAAGGGAGGGGTGGAACAATGAGCAGTTCTTC
TRBJ2-5,few,TRBV19,.,CASSIDRDNQETQYF,TGTGCCAGTAGTATCGACCGGGACAACCAAGAGACCCAGTACTTC
TRBJ2-7,.,TRBV6-2/TRBV6-3,TRBD2,CASSEAGGHSYEQYF,TGTGCCAGCAGTGAAGCGGGGGGACACTCCTACGAGCAGTACTTC
TRBJ2-1,few,TRBV29-1,.,CSVCLIAQGKVWDEQFF,TGCAGCGTCTGCCTTATTGCCCAGGGAAAGGTGTGGGATGAGCAGTTCTTC
TRBJ2-4,many,TRBV2,TRBD1,CASSGGQGVHIQYF,TGTGCCAGCAGTGGGGGACAGGGGGTTCACATTCAGTACTTC
TRBJ2-5,many,TRBV6-2/TRBV6-3,.,CASSYTTTPVMLEYQETQYF,TGTGCCAGCAGTTACACAACGACACCTGTGATGCTCGAGTACCAAGAGACCCAGTACTTC
TRBJ1-1,many,TRBV3-1,.,CASSQGREAAFF,TGTGCCAGCAGCCAAGGAAGGGAGGCTGCTTTCTTT
TRBJ1-2,few,TRBV19,.,CASSIEGLVSGYTF,TGTGCCAGTAGTATAGAGGGCTTGGTGAGTGGCTACACCTTC
TRBJ2-7,many,TRBV24-1,.,CATSESGTPYEQYF,TGTGCCACCAGCGAGAGCGGCACGCCCTACGAGCAGTACTTC
TRBJ2-3,many,TRBV12-3/TRBV12-4,.,CASSPRTITDTQYF,TGTGCCAGCAGTCCGAGGACCATCACAGATACGCAGTATTTT
TRBJ2-7,many,TRBV2,TRBD1,CASREDRAETYEQYF,TGTGCCAGCAGAGAAGACAGGGCAGAAACCTACGAGCAGTACTTC